This T cell receptor (beta chain) was recovered during a study of shared clonotypes between healthy human individuals. Study-wide findings and caveats: Expectations were that clonotype sharing among donors would be affected by sequencing depth.

Profiling relied on immunoSEQ multiplex PCR, and the TCRdb table lists in-frame clones only, not all of them. The table has approximately 330,000 clones, about 73% seen once; the top ten hold roughly 10%. Worth noting for this clone: Its matching antigen is unknown.

The sample taken for sequencing was memory CD4+ T cells sorted from blood. Subset specified: CD45RA-negative fraction. This clonotype was sampled from a man aged 30 to 45 in good health.

In nucleotides, the CDR3 is TGTGCCAGCAGCTTAGATCCTGACACCTCAGATACGCAGTATTTT. This gives the protein CASSLDPDTSDTQYF. V gene TRBV11-2 combines with J gene TRBJ2-3; no clear D. The germline CDR1 and CDR2 sequences are SGHAT and FQNNGV. Trimming took 0 bases from V and 4 from J, leaving 11 bases between them. The CDR3 sequence is 15 residues long.